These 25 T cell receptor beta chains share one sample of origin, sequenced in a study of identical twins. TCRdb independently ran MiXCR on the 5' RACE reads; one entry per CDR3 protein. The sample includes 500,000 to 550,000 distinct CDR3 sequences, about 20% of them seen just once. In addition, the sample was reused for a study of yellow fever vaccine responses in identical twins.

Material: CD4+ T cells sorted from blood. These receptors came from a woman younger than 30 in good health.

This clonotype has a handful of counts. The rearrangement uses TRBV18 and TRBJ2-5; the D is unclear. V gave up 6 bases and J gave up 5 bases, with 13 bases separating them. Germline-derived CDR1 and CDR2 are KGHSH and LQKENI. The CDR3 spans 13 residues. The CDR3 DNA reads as TGTGCCAGCTCCCTCTCCCCTCGGGAGACCCAGTACTTC. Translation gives CASSLSPRETQYF.

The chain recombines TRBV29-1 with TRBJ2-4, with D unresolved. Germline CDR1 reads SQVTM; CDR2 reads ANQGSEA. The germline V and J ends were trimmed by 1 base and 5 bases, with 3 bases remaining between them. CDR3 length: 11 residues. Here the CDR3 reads CSVEVENIQYF. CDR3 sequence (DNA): TGCAGCGTTGAAGTGGAAAACATTCAGTACTTC.

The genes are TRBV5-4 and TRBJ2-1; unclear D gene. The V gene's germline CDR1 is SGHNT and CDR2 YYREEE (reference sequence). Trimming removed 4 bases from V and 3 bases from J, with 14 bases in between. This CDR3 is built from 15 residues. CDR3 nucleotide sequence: TGTGCCAGCAGCCCCTGGATCCCGGGCTACAATGAGCAGTTCTTC. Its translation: CASSPWIPGYNEQFF.

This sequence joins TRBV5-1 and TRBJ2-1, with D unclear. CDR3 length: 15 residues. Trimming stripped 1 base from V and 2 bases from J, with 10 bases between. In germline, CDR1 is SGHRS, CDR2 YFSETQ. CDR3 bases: TGCGCCAGCAGCTTGATTGCGTCCACCTACAATGAGCAGTTCTTC. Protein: CASSLIASTYNEQFF.

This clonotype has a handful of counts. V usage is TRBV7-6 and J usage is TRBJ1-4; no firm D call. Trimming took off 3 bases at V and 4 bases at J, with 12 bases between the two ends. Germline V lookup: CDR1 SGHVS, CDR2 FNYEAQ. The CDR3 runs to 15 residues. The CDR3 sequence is CASSLRAGHNEKLFF. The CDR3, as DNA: TGTGCCAGCAGCTTGCGTGCAGGTCATAATGAAAAACTGTTTTTT.

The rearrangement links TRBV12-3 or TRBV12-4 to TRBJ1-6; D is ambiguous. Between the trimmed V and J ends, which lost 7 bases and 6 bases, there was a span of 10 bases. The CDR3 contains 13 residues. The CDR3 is CASTRDGNSPLHF. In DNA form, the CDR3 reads TGTGCCAGCACCCGGGATGGTAATTCACCCCTCCACTTT.

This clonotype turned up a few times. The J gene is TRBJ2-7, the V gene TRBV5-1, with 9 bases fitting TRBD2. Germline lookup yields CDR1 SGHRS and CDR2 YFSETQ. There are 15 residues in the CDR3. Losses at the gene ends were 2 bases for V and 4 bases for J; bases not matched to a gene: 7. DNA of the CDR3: TGCGCCAGCAGCTTTCCGCTAGCGGGGCAATACGAGCAGTACTTC. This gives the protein CASSFPLAGQYEQYF. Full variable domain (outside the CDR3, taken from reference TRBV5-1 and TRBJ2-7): KAGVTQTPRYLIKTRGQQVTLSCSPISGHRSVSWYQQTPGQGLQFLFEYFSETQRNKGNFPGRFSGRQFSNSRSEMNVSTLELGDSALYLCASSFPLAGQYEQYFGPGTRLTVT.

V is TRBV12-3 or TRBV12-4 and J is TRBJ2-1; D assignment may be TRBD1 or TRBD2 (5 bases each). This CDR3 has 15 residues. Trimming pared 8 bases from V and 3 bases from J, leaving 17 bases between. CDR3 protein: CASGSRDVRYNEQFF. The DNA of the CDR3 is TGTGCCAGCGGCTCCCGGGACGTACGCTACAATGAGCAGTTCTTC.

The CDR3 reads CASRSPTRGRGFETQYF. In DNA, the CDR3 is TGTGCCAGCAGGTCCCCTACCAGGGGCAGGGGATTTGAGACCCAGTACTTC. This chain joins TRBV7-8 and TRBJ2-5, with a possible D match to TRBD1 (6 bases). Trimming cost V 6 bases and J 5 bases, with 25 bases left between them. The CDR3 runs 17 residues. Per germline, CDR1 SGHVS and CDR2 FQNEAQ.

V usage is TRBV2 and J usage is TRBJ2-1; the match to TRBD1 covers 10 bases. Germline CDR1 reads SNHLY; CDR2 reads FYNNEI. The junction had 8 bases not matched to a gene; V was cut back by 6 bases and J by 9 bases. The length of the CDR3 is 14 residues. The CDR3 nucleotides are TGTGCCAGCAGGGGACAGGGGCGGACTATTGAGCAGTTCTTC. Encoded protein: CASRGQGRTIEQFF.

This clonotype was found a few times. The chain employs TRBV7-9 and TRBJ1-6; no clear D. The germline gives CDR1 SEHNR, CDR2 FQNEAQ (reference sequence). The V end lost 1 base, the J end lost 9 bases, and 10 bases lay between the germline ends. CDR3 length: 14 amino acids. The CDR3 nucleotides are TGTGCCAGCAGCTTAGACCAAAGGGCTTCACCCCTCCACTTT. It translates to CASSLDQRASPLHF.

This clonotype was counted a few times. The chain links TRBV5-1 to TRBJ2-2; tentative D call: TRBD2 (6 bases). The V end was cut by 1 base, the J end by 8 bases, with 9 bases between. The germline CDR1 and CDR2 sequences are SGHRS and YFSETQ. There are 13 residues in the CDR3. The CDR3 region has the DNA TGCGCCAGCAGCTTGTCTAGCGTTGGGGAGCTGTTTTTT. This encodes CASSLSSVGELFF.

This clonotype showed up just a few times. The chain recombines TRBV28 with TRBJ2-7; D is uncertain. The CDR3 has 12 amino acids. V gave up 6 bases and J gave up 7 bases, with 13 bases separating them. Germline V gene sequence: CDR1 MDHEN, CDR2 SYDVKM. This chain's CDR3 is CASSRSNKEQYF. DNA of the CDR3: TGTGCCAGCAGCCGATCAAATAAGGAGCAGTACTTC.

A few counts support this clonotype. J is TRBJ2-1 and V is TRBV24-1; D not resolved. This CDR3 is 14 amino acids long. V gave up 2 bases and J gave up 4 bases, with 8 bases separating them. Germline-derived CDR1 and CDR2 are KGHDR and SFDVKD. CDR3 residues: CATSDSRDYNEQFF. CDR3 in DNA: TGTGCCACCAGTGATTCTAGAGATTACAATGAGCAGTTCTTC.

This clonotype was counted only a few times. Here the CDR3 DNA reads TGCGCCAGCAAGGGGACCTCGGGCACCGGGGAGCTGTTTTTT. It codes for CASKGTSGTGELFF. The J gene is TRBJ2-2, the V gene TRBV5-1; D could derive from TRBD1 or TRBD2 (5 bases each). Trimming cost V 6 bases and J 4 bases, with 13 bases left between them. The CDR3 contains 14 residues. From germline, CDR1 is SGHRS and CDR2 YFSETQ.

As DNA, the CDR3 is TGCGCCAGCAGCCAAAGACTAGTTGAGACCCAGTACTTC. Translated, it gives CASSQRLVETQYF. This rearrangement joins TRBV4-1 to TRBJ2-5, with a possible D match to TRBD2 (6 bases). Trimming stripped 2 bases from V and 5 bases from J, with 9 bases between. Looked up from germline, CDR1 is MGHRA and CDR2 is YSYEKL. The CDR3 totals 13 residues.

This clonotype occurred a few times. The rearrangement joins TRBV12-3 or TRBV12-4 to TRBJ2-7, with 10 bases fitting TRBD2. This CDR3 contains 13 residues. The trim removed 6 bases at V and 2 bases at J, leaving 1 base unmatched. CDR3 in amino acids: CASSTSGAYEQYF. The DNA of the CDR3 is TGTGCCAGCAGCACTAGCGGGGCCTACGAGCAGTACTTC.

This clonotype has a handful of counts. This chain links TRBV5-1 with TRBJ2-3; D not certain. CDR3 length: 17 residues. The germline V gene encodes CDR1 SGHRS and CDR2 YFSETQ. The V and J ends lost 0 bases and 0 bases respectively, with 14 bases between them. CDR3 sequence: CASSLAGGPLSTDTQYF. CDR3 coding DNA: TGCGCCAGCAGCTTGGCGGGCGGACCACTTAGCACAGATACGCAGTATTTT. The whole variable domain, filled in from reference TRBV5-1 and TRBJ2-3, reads KAGVTQTPRYLIKTRGQQVTLSCSPISGHRSVSWYQQTPGQGLQFLFEYFSETQRNKGNFPGRFSGRQFSNSRSEMNVSTLELGDSALYLCASSLAGGPLSTDTQYFGPGTRLTVL.

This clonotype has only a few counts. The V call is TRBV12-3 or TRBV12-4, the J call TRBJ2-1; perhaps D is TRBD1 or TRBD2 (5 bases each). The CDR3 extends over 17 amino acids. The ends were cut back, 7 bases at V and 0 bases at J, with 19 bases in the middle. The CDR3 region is CASIPKGRSSSYNEQFF. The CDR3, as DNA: TGTGCCAGCATCCCCAAGGGGAGATCGAGCTCCTACAATGAGCAGTTCTTC.

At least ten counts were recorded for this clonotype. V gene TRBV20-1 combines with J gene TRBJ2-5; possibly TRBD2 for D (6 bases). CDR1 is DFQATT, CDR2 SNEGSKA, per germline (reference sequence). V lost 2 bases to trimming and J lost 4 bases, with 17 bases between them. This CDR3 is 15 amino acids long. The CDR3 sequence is CSARILYEGGETQYF. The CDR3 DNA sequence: TGCAGTGCTAGAATCCTGTACGAGGGAGGAGAGACCCAGTACTTC.

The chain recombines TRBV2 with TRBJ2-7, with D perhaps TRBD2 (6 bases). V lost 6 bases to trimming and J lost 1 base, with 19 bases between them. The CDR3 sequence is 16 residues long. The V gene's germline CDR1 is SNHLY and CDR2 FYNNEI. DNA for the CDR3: TGTGCCAGCAGAGCCGTAGGAGCGGGCATATCCTACGAGCAGTACTTC. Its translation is CASRAVGAGISYEQYF.

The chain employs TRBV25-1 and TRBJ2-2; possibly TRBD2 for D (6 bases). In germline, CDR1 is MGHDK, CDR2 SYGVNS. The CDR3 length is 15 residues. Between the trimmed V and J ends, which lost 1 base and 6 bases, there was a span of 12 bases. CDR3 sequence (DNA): TGTGCCAGCAGTGAATTCGCGGGGCTGGCCGGGGAGCTGTTTTTT. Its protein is CASSEFAGLAGELFF.

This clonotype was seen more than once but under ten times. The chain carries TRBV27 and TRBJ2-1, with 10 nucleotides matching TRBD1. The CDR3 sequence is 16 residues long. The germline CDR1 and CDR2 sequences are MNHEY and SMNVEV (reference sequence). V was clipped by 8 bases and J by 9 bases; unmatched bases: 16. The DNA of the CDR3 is TGTGCCAGCCGATACACCGGGACAGGGGTCTTGGGTGAGCAGTTCTTC. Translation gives CASRYTGTGVLGEQFF.

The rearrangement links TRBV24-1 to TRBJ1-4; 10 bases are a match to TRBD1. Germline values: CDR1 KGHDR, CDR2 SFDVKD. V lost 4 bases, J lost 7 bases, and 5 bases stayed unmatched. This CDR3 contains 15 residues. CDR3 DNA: TGTGCCACCAGTGACGGGACAGGGGTGAGTGAAAAACTGTTTTTT. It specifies CATSDGTGVSEKLFF.

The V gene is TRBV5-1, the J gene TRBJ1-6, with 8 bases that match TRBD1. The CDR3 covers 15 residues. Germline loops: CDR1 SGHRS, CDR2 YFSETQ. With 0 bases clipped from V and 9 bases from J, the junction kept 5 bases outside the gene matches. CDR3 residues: CASSLEGRGPSPLHF. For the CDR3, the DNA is TGCGCCAGCAGCTTGGAGGGCAGGGGGCCTTCACCCCTCCACTTT.